This T cell receptor beta chain stems from a study of glioma-infiltrating T cells after dendritic cell vaccination. Study in general: Patients received autologous tumor lysate-pulsed dendritic cell vaccination between about 2002 and 2013. Dendritic cells derived from monocytes and pulsed with autologous tumor lysate formed the vaccine.

V was cut by 4 bases and J by 0 bases, with 8 bases left in between. CDR1 and CDR2 (germline): SGHRS, YFSETQ. The CDR3 length is 15 residues. To note about this clone: The target antigen is unknown.

Study-wide points: Higher TCR clonality did not directly relate to longer survival.

Blood PBMC samples: pre-vaccination, two weeks post third vaccination, and at tumor progression. Sequenced by immunoSEQ multiplex PCR; TCRdb stores in-frame clones only, minus some. This repertoire shows 85,000 to 95,000 clones, 65% to 90% found once; its top ten account for 15% to 18%. Sequenced material: blood, taken before dendritic cell vaccination. The TCR originated in a human donor with glioblastoma. The chain carries TRBV5-1 and TRBJ2-6, with no clear D. Written as DNA, the CDR3 is TGCGCCAGCAGCGCGACAAGCTCTGGGGCCAACGTCCTGACTTTC. Translated, it gives CASSATSSGANVLTF.